This T cell receptor beta chain was recovered during a study of persistence of HIV-infected CD4 T cells. Study at large: Donors had been on suppressive ART for a median of approximately eight years. Whole-study findings and limits: TCR oligoclonality correlated with proviral oligoclonality in the same sorted populations.

Lysates of CMV-infected fibroblasts at approximately 10 ug/mL stimulated these cells. CD40L-negative CD69-negative CD45RO-high memory CD4+ T cells were sorted as populations depleted of antigen-responding cells. Before stimulation, PBMCs underwent CD8+ T cell depletion. CDR1 is SNHLY and CDR2 is FYNNEI in the germline V gene. V lost 6 bases and J lost 2; bases outside the gene matches: 4. The CDR3 consists of 15 residues. Sequencing used immunoSEQ version 4 in survey mode. The assay was immunoSEQ multiplex PCR, and TCRdb's table has in-frame clones only and misses some. The sample has 25,000 to 35,000 clones, around 80% seen once. As for this clone: No antigen is known for it.

This TCR was sampled from an adult woman with HIV who was CMV-seropositive. The sequenced sample was CD4+ T cells sorted from PBMCs after roughly 18-hour stimulation, obtained from a patient who received antiretroviral therapy. This sequence joins TRBV2 and TRBJ1-6, with 7 bases fitting TRBD1. This chain's CDR3 is CASSTQGTYNSPLHF. As DNA, the CDR3 is TGTGCCAGCAGCACACAGGGGACCTATAATTCACCCCTCCACTTT.